These 13 T cell receptor beta chains were all obtained from the same sample, sequenced in a study of control samples from healthy donors and cancer patients. Using immunoSEQ multiplex PCR, the repertoire was profiled, and TCRdb retains in-frame clones only, with some absent. The sample includes about 140,000 clones, 80% to 95% of them seen just once. Sequences were obtained from blood. Receptors were obtained from a man aged 30-40 years in good health.

The V call is TRBV12-3 or TRBV12-4, the J call TRBJ2-1, with a possible D match to TRBD2 (5 bases). The CDR3 length is 13 residues. Trimming took off 6 bases at V and 3 bases at J, with 9 bases between the two ends. CDR3 nucleotides: TGTGCCAGCAGGAGGGCCGTCTACAATGAGCAGTTCTTC. Protein: CASRRAVYNEQFF.

The chain joins TRBV19 to TRBJ1-2; 8 bases are a match to TRBD1. Germline trimming cut 4 bases from V and 6 bases from J; bases unmatched to any gene: 7. The germline V gene has CDR1 LNHDA and CDR2 SQIVND (reference sequence). This CDR3 contains 14 residues. The DNA for the CDR3 is TGTGCCAGTAGTAAACCGGACAGGGTGGATGGCTACACCTTC. Translating gives CASSKPDRVDGYTF.

The rearrangement uses TRBV5-6 and TRBJ2-7, with 8 bases matching TRBD2. CDR1 SGHDT and CDR2 YYEEEE come from the germline V gene. The CDR3 totals 14 residues. V was pared by 7 bases and J by 0 bases, with 6 bases of the junction left unmatched. CDR3 sequence: CASRPGGFSYEQYF. In DNA, the CDR3 is TGTGCCAGCCGACCGGGGGGGTTCTCCTACGAGCAGTACTTC. The full variable domain, rest sourced from reference TRBV5-6 and TRBJ2-7, is DAGVTQSPTHLIKTRGQQVTLRCSPKSGHDTVSWYQQALGQGPQFIFQYYEEEERQRGNFPDRFSGHQFPNYSSELNVNALLLGDSALYLCASRPGGFSYEQYFGPGTRLTVT.

The V gene is TRBV9, the J gene TRBJ2-3; 7 bases are a match to TRBD1. CDR1 is SGDLS and CDR2 is YYNGEE in the germline V gene. The CDR3 is 14 amino acids. J was trimmed by 2 bases and V by 4 bases; bases with no gene match: 4. CDR3 sequence (DNA): TGTGCCAGCAGCCCGGGACAGATCACAGATACGCAGTATTTT. It encodes CASSPGQITDTQYF.

The J gene is TRBJ1-1, the V gene TRBV4-2; no reliable D call. V lost 0 bases and J lost 0, with 8 bases in between. This CDR3 is 15 amino acids long. Germline V CDR1 and CDR2: LGHNA, YNFKEQ. This CDR3 is CASSQESGLNTEAFF. CDR3 DNA sequence: TGTGCCAGCAGCCAAGAGAGCGGGTTGAACACTGAAGCTTTCTTT.

CDR3 residues: CASRPGQGLAGANVLTF. CDR3 DNA sequence: TGTGCCAGCAGACCGGGACAGGGATTAGCTGGGGCCAACGTCCTGACTTTC. The chain couples TRBV2 to TRBJ2-6; 9 bases line up with TRBD1. Germline V gene sequence: CDR1 SNHLY, CDR2 FYNNEI. With 6 bases clipped from V and 2 bases from J, the junction kept 8 bases outside the gene matches. The length of the CDR3 is 17 residues.

A word on this clone: A junction end diverges from the germline sequence, so it may reflect a read error. This chain joins TRBV3-1 (or the pseudogene TRBV3-2) and TRBJ2-1; 7 bases map to TRBD2. CDR1 LGHDT and CDR2 YNNKEL come from the germline V gene (reference sequence). CDR3 length: 12 amino acids. The CDR3 sequence is CASSLQKGLSVF. The CDR3, as DNA: TGTGCCAGCAGCCTTCAAAAGGGACTATCGGTCTTC.

The gene calls are TRBV5-4 and TRBJ1-3; D remains ambiguous. Germline assignment: CDR1 SGHNT and CDR2 YYREEE (reference sequence). CDR3 length equals 18 residues. V was clipped by 2 bases and J by 0 bases, with 18 bases between them. The CDR3 sequence is CASSLEPGRQGSGNTIYF. The CDR3 nucleotides are TGTGCCAGCAGCTTAGAACCCGGGAGACAAGGCTCTGGAAACACCATATATTTT.

In regard to this clone: A read error may produce the germline difference seen at one junction end. J is TRBJ1-4 and V is TRBV13, with D uncertain. CDR3 length: 15 amino acids. The germline V gene encodes CDR1 PRHDT and CDR2 FYEKMQ (reference sequence). The chain's CDR3 is CASSVGGRRNEKLFF. For the CDR3, the DNA is TGTGCCAGCAGCGTAGGAGGCAGGCGTAATGAAAAACTGTTTTTT.

This clone has only one observation. The chain joins TRBV6-2 or TRBV6-3 to TRBJ2-2; D unclear. The V and J ends lost 4 bases and 6 bases respectively, with 12 bases between them. Germline assignment: CDR1 MNHEY and CDR2 SVGEGT. The CDR3 loop spans 14 amino acids. In DNA form, the CDR3 reads TGTGCCAGCAGTTCCCTTAGATCGCCCGGGGAGCTGTTTTTT. Amino acids: CASSSLRSPGELFF.

This sequence joins TRBV28 and TRBJ2-5, with a tentative D call TRBD2 (5 bases). Trimming shortened V by 3 bases and J by 5 bases, and 16 bases separated the two germline ends. This CDR3 region has 15 residues. Germline lookup yields CDR1 MDHEN and CDR2 SYDVKM. CDR3 bases: TGTGCCAGCAGTTTTAGGCCCGGGATGCCGGAGACCCAGTACTTC. Translation gives CASSFRPGMPETQYF.

The rearrangement joins TRBV6-5 to TRBJ2-7; a weak D match, TRBD2 (5 bases). V was pared by 8 bases and J by 2 bases, with 16 bases between. CDR3 length: 14 amino acids. Germline lookup yields CDR1 MNHEY and CDR2 SVGAGI. CDR3 region: CASWRLVAPYEQYF. DNA of the CDR3: TGTGCCAGCTGGAGGTTGGTAGCCCCCTACGAGCAGTACTTC.

The chain couples TRBV10-3 to TRBJ2-7; 8 nucleotides match TRBD2. After removal of 10 bases from V and 2 bases from J, the junction contained 10 bases not matched to a gene. This CDR3 region has 14 residues. CDR1 ENHRY and CDR2 SYGVKD come from the germline V gene. The CDR3: CATKAAGEAYEQYF. CDR3 DNA sequence: TGTGCCACCAAAGCAGCGGGAGAGGCCTACGAGCAGTACTTC.